The 30 T cell receptor beta chains listed next were all sequenced from one sample in a study of post-analysis software for immune sequencing data (dated by TCRdb to 2013 to 2016). The paper's findings and limits, for the study overall: Significantly higher frequencies in patients than in controls were found for about five TRBV segments, including TRBV5-6, TRBV5-1 and TRBV20-1.

Library preparation employed PCR. Sequencing took place on an Illumina HiSeq 2500. To reduce PCR and sequencing biases, unique molecular identifiers were built into the TCR beta cDNA libraries. In TCRdb, the public reads were trimmed at Q25 with fastp and aligned with MiXCR, with productive beta chains retained. Under each unique CDR3 protein, matching rows form one entry showing the most common genes and DNA. In this sample the table shows 250,000 to 300,000 distinct CDR3 sequences, 36% of which occur a single time. The ten largest clonotypes hold approximately 4.6% of the sample. Their antigens remain unidentified. The sequenced sample was blood. The receptor source for this set is a girl under 18 with multiple sclerosis.

Of note for this clonotype: The germline gene is not matched at one end of the junction; a read error may be the cause. The V and J genes are TRBV15 and TRBJ2-3; 10 bases line up with TRBD2. This CDR3 is built from 16 residues. Germline V lookup: CDR1 LNHNV, CDR2 YYDKDF (reference sequence). CDR3 in DNA: TGTACCACCAGCAAAAAGACTAGCGGGAGCACAGATACGCAGTATTTT. Its protein product is CTTSKKTSGSTDTQYF.

This clonotype was detected many times. The chain joins TRBV5-6 to TRBJ2-1, with D possibly matching TRBD1 (6 bases). This CDR3 region has 18 residues. V lost 3 bases and J lost 2, with 21 bases in between. Germline loops: CDR1 SGHDT, CDR2 YYEEEE. Here the CDR3 reads CASSYTSTGFSPYNEQFF. The CDR3 nucleotides read TGTGCCAGCAGCTACACAAGTACAGGGTTTAGTCCCTACAATGAGCAGTTCTTC.

CDR3 nucleotides: TGTGCCAGCAGCGGGTCGACAGGGCGTGGCGAAAAACTGTTTTTT. This translates into CASSGSTGRGEKLFF. V usage is TRBV14 and J usage is TRBJ1-4; the match to TRBD1 covers 7 bases. Germline CDR1 is SGHDN and CDR2 is FVKESK. The CDR3 contains 15 residues. J was trimmed by 8 bases and V by 5 bases; bases with no gene match: 11.

This clonotype was counted many times. V and J are TRBV15 and TRBJ2-3; D is unclear. Looked up from germline, CDR1 is LNHNV and CDR2 is YYDKDF (reference sequence). Trimming pared 3 bases from V and 5 bases from J, leaving 15 bases between. The CDR3 extends over 15 amino acids. The CDR3 spells CATSSPEKEIDTQYF. The CDR3 DNA is TGTGCCACCAGCAGTCCCGAGAAGGAGATAGATACGCAGTATTTT.

This clonotype came up many times. V is TRBV6-1 and J is TRBJ1-2, with 7 bases matching TRBD1. The germline V gene has CDR1 MNHNS and CDR2 SASEGT. This CDR3 region has 15 residues. V trimming: 0 bases; J trimming: 8 bases; junction bases outside the gene matches: 9. The CDR3 is CASSEAPTGSEGYTF. The CDR3 DNA reads TGTGCCAGCAGTGAAGCCCCGACAGGGTCCGAAGGCTACACCTTC.

This clonotype was counted many times. This chain uses TRBV20-1 with TRBJ2-1; 8 positions match TRBD2. Germline V CDR1 and CDR2: DFQATT, SNEGSKA (reference sequence). CDR3 length equals 14 residues. V dropped 2 bases and J dropped 8; count of bases not matched to a gene: 8. CDR3 loop: CSARTGRGWDEQFF. Here the CDR3 DNA reads TGCAGTGCTAGAACCGGGAGGGGCTGGGATGAGCAGTTCTTC.

This clonotype was picked up many times. CDR3 DNA: TGCAGCGTTGACCGTGCACGGAGAGAGACCCAGTACTTC. Its translation: CSVDRARRETQYF. J is TRBJ2-5 and V is TRBV29-1, with D unclear. Trimming left V 3 bases short and J 4 bases short, with 12 bases between. Germline CDR1 reads SQVTM; CDR2 reads ANQGSEA. The length of the CDR3 is 13 residues.

This clonotype was counted between two and nine times. In nucleotides, the CDR3 is TGCGCCAGCAGCCAGCCGGGACGGAGCTCCTACGAGCAGTACTTC. It translates to CASSQPGRSSYEQYF. The V gene is TRBV4-1, the J gene TRBJ2-7, with D perhaps matching TRBD1 or TRBD2 (5 bases each). With 3 bases removed from V and 0 bases from J, the gap between germline ends came to 12 bases. Germline loops: CDR1 MGHRA, CDR2 YSYEKL. The CDR3 length is 15 residues.

This rearrangement joins TRBV6-2 or TRBV6-3 to TRBJ1-5, with 12 bases lining up with TRBD1. The CDR3 is 18 amino acids. Unmatched junction bases numbered 12, after V lost 6 bases and J lost 3 bases. Germline loops: CDR1 MNHEY, CDR2 SVGEGT. CDR3 bases: TGTGCCAGCAGCCCGACGTTGGGACAGGGGGCCCCCAATCAGCCCCAGCATTTT. Translation gives CASSPTLGQGAPNQPQHF.

This chain connects TRBV5-5 to TRBJ2-5; the D call may be TRBD1 or TRBD2 (6 bases each). Matching the DNA end better, TRBJ2-7 makes the J call doubtful. The CDR3 is made up of 13 amino acids. Germline lookup yields CDR1 SGHKS and CDR2 YYEKEE (reference sequence). CDR3 protein: CASSDEGGYEQYF. For the CDR3, the DNA is TGTGCCAGCAGCGATGAGGGGGGCTACGAGCAGTACTTC.

This clonotype was seen repeatedly, ten times or more. The chain carries TRBV13 and TRBJ2-3; 14 positions match TRBD2. CDR1 is PRHDT, CDR2 FYEKMQ, per germline (reference sequence). This CDR3 contains 16 residues. V lost 5 bases to trimming and J lost 6 bases; unmatched junction nucleotides: 7. Here the CDR3 DNA reads TGTGCCAGCAGCAAAGGGACTAGCGGGGGTAGGGATACGCAGTATTTT. This translates into CASSKGTSGGRDTQYF.

The CDR3 here is CASSQEPAGAQYF. As DNA, the CDR3 is TGCGCCAGCAGCCAAGAACCAGCGGGGGCTCAGTACTTC. The chain carries TRBV4-1 and TRBJ2-7; 8 nucleotides align to TRBD2. Germline V gene sequence: CDR1 MGHRA, CDR2 YSYEKL. J gave up 10 bases and V 0 bases, and 5 bases lay outside the gene matches. The CDR3 length is 13 residues.

A word on this clonotype: A much more abundant neighbour one base away suggests this may be a read error. The rearrangement joins TRBV20-1 to TRBJ2-3; D might be TRBD2 (6 bases). CDR1 and CDR2 (germline): DFQATT, SNEGSKA (reference sequence). There are 13 residues in the CDR3. The CDR3 sequence: CSARAGPTGTQYF. The CDR3 coding sequence is TGCAGTGCTAGGGCGGGACCCACAGGTACGCAGTATTTT.

In this sample, this clonotype turned up many times. This chain connects TRBV10-3 to TRBJ2-1, with D uncertain. Between the trimmed V and J ends, which lost 8 bases and 1 base, there was a span of 12 bases. Per the germline V gene, CDR1 is ENHRY and CDR2 is SYGVKD. CDR3 size: 14 residues. CDR3 sequence (DNA): TGTGCCATCCGTACGGAGATTTCCTACAATGAGCAGTTCTTC. Encoded protein: CAIRTEISYNEQFF.

The chain carries TRBV4-1 and TRBJ1-5; tentative D call: TRBD1 (6 bases). There are 17 residues in the CDR3. Trimming removed 2 bases at V and 1 base at J, with 15 bases between. Germline assignment: CDR1 MGHRA and CDR2 YSYEKL. The CDR3 is CASSQLYLQGSNQPQHF. The CDR3 DNA reads TGCGCCAGCAGCCAACTATACTTACAGGGCAGCAATCAGCCCCAGCATTTT.

This clonotype was observed a handful of times. V and J are TRBV18 and TRBJ2-1, with no clear D. Trimming removed 3 bases from V and 6 bases from J, with 15 bases in between. This CDR3 region has 15 residues. Germline V gene lookup returns CDR1 KGHSH and CDR2 LQKENI. CDR3 coding DNA: TGTGCCAGCTCACCCGACATCACCGGATCCAATGAGCAGTTCTTC. It translates to CASSPDITGSNEQFF.

The rearrangement uses TRBV9 and TRBJ2-2; a possible D gene is TRBD1 (5 bases). CDR1 and CDR2 (germline): SGDLS, YYNGEE. This CDR3 contains 17 residues. V lost 4 bases and J 2 bases, leaving 18 bases between the germline ends. The CDR3 loop reads CASSPLADILNTGELFF. The CDR3 DNA reads as TGTGCCAGCAGCCCTCTGGCGGACATTCTTAACACCGGGGAGCTGTTTTTT.

This clonotype was seen repeatedly, ten times or more. The V and J genes are TRBV5-1 and TRBJ2-1; D not resolved. The CDR3 extends over 13 amino acids. Trimming took 1 base from V and 4 from J, leaving 6 bases between them. In germline, CDR1 is SGHRS, CDR2 YFSETQ. The CDR3 reads CASSLYLYNEQFF. The CDR3 DNA follows: TGCGCCAGCAGCTTGTATCTGTACAATGAGCAGTTCTTC.

This clonotype was picked up many times. V gene TRBV7-2 combines with J gene TRBJ2-1; TRBD2 aligns across 8 bases. CDR1 is SGHTA and CDR2 is FQGNSA in the germline V gene. The CDR3 spans 14 residues. The trim removed 4 bases at V and 6 bases at J, leaving 5 bases unmatched. This CDR3 is CASSSRGGPNEQFF. CDR3 nucleotide sequence: TGTGCCAGCAGCTCTCGCGGGGGGCCCAATGAGCAGTTCTTC.

In regard to this clonotype: A clone one base away is much larger, so this may be a read error. This sequence joins TRBV5-1 and TRBJ2-1; the match to TRBD1 covers 11 bases. Germline V gene sequence: CDR1 SGHRS, CDR2 YFSETQ. CDR3 length: 15 amino acids. Here the CDR3 DNA reads TGCGCCGGCAGCCACCGGGACAGGGGGGCAAGTGAGCAGTTCTTC. Its protein product is CAGSHRDRGASEQFF.

Comment on this clonotype: A much larger clonotype is one base distant, so this may be a read error. The CDR3 DNA is TGTGCCATCAGTGGGGGAGGGCGGGTGGATGAGCAGTACTTC. This translates into CAISGGGRVDEQYF. The chain is built from TRBV10-3 and TRBJ2-5; 7 nucleotides match TRBD2. The CDR3 sequence is 14 residues long. CDR1 is ENHRY and CDR2 is SYGVKD in the germline V gene. The V gene end was trimmed by 4 bases and the J gene end by 11 bases; junction bases not matched to a gene: 13.

Many counts were recorded for this clonotype. The J gene is TRBJ2-4, the V gene TRBV6-6; 10 nucleotides align to TRBD1. This CDR3 spans 20 amino acids. With 2 bases clipped from V and 6 bases from J, the junction kept 19 bases outside the gene matches. CDR1 MNHNY and CDR2 SVGAGI come from the germline V gene (reference sequence). This CDR3 reads CASSYQSFRTGGYVGNIQYF. The CDR3 DNA reads TGTGCCAGCAGTTACCAATCCTTCAGGACAGGGGGTTACGTTGGAAACATTCAGTACTTC.

Remarks on this clonotype: A much more abundant neighbour one base away suggests this may be a read error. V gene TRBV7-9 combines with J gene TRBJ2-1; no definite D call. The DNA end is a closer match to TRBJ2-7, so the J assignment may be wrong. Germline lookup yields CDR1 SEHNR and CDR2 FQNEAQ (reference sequence). The CDR3 is 14 residues long. CDR3 nucleotides: TGTGCCAGCAGCATACTAAGCTCCTACAATGAGCAGTACTTC. It yields the protein CASSILSSYNEQYF.

The J gene is TRBJ1-1, the V gene TRBV5-1; 9 nucleotides align to TRBD1. V lost 5 bases and J lost 1; bases outside the gene matches: 0. Germline values: CDR1 SGHRS, CDR2 YFSETQ. This CDR3 has 13 amino acids. Written as DNA, the CDR3 is TGCGCCAGCAGACAGGGGGCGAACACTGAAGCTTTCTTT. Amino acid sequence: CASRQGANTEAFF.

About this clonotype: Given a much more abundant clone one base away, this may be a read error. The chain couples TRBV28 to TRBJ2-7; D possibly matches TRBD1 or TRBD2 (5 bases each). The CDR3 is made up of 13 amino acids. CDR1 is MDHEN, CDR2 SYDVKM, per germline. V lost 6 bases and J 7 bases, leaving 16 bases between the germline ends. DNA of the CDR3: TGTGCCAGCAGGTTAGGGACCGCTTGGGAGCAGTACTTC. Its protein is CASRLGTAWEQYF.

There are a few counts of this clonotype. The rearrangement joins TRBV4-2 to TRBJ1-5; 7 bases match TRBD1. The germline CDR1 and CDR2 sequences are LGHNA and YNFKEQ. The CDR3 has 16 amino acids. The V segment lost 3 bases and the J segment 3 bases; nucleotides outside the gene matches: 8. CDR3 DNA sequence: TGTGCCAGCAGCCAGGCCGGGACAGCTATCAATCAGCCCCAGCATTTT. Translating gives CASSQAGTAINQPQHF.

As regards this clonotype: It may be a read error: a sequence one base away is much more abundant. The chain links TRBV11-2 to TRBJ1-1; a possible D gene is TRBD1 (5 bases). The CDR3 length is 17 residues. Germline CDR1 and CDR2: SGHAT and FQNNGV. The germline V and J ends were trimmed by 1 base and 4 bases, with 19 bases remaining between them. The CDR3 coding sequence is TGTGCCAGCAGCTTAGTTTCGGGACGGGAGTTCGGCACTGAAGCTTTCTTT. This translates into CASSLVSGREFGTEAFF.

This clonotype has ten or more counts. The chain carries TRBV12-3 or TRBV12-4 and TRBJ2-1; weak D call: TRBD1 (6 bases). The CDR3 extends over 16 amino acids. Trimming cost V 7 bases and J 0 bases, with 16 bases left between them. CDR3 protein: CASNPNTGSSYNEQFF. The DNA of the CDR3 is TGTGCCAGCAACCCAAATACAGGGAGCTCCTACAATGAGCAGTTCTTC.

This chain connects TRBV20-1 to TRBJ1-1; tentatively, D is TRBD1 (5 bases). V was trimmed by 0 bases and J by 2 bases, leaving 16 bases between them. This CDR3 contains 16 residues. CDR1 DFQATT and CDR2 SNEGSKA come from the germline V gene (reference sequence). This chain's CDR3 is CSARDTPGRGNTEAFF. CDR3 sequence (DNA): TGCAGTGCTAGAGATACCCCCGGTAGGGGCAACACTGAAGCTTTCTTT.

In its sample, this clonotype was seen a few times. The CDR3 sequence: CASSLDGNTGELFF. CDR3 sequence (DNA): TGCGCCAGCAGCTTGGACGGAAACACCGGGGAGCTGTTTTTT. The chain has TRBV5-1 and TRBJ2-2, with D unclear. This CDR3 is built from 14 residues. V lost 0 bases to trimming and J lost 2 bases, with 5 bases between them. In germline, CDR1 is SGHRS, CDR2 YFSETQ.